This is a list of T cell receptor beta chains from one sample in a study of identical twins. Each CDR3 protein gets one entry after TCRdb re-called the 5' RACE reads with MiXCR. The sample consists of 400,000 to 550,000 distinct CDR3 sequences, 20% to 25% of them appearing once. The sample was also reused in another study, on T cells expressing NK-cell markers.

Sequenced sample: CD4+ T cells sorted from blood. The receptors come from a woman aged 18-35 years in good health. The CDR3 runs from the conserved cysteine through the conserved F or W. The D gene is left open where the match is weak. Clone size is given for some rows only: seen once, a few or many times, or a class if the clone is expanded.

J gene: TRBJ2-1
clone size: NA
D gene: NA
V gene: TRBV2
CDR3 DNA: TGTGCCAGCAGCCCGATCCGAGAACTCGAGCAGTTCTTC
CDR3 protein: CASSPIRELEQFF

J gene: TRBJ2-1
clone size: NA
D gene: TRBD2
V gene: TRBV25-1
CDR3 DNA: TGTGCCAGCAGTGACCCGCGGCGGCAGGGAGGGTATTGGGATGAGCAGTTCTTC
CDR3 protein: CASSDPRRQGGYWDEQFF

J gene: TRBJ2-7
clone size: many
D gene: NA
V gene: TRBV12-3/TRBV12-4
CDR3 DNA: TGTGCCAGCAGTAACTTAGACACGGGCACTAAGCAGTACTTC
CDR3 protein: CASSNLDTGTKQYF

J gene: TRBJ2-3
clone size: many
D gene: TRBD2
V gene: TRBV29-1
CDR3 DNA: TGCAGCGCCCCCGGTAGGGCTAGCGGGAGTCCAGATACGCAGTATTTT
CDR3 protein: CSAPGRASGSPDTQYF

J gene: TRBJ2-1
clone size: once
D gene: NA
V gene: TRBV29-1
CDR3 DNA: TGCAGCGTGATCCTGATAAGGCAGGGGAGAGCCAATGAGCAGTTCTTC
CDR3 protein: CSVILIRQGRANEQFF

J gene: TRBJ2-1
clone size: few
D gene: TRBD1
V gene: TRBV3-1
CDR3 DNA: TGTGCCAGCAGCCAAGCCCCACAGGGGGCTGAGCAGTTCTTC
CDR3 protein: CASSQAPQGAEQFF

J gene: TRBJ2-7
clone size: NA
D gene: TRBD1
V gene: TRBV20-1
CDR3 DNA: TGCAGTGCCACCATCCCAGGGGGCAGGTCCTACGAGCAGTACTTC
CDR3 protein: CSATIPGGRSYEQYF

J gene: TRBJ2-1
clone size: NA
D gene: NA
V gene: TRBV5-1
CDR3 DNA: TGCGCCAGCAGCTTGGGTGTACCGGCCACTTACAATGAGCAGTTCTTC
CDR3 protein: CASSLGVPATYNEQFF

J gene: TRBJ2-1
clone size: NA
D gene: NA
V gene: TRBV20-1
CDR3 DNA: TGCAGTGCCCCTGGGGGGCCTAGATACTACAATGAGCAGTTCTTC
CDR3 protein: CSAPGGPRYYNEQFF

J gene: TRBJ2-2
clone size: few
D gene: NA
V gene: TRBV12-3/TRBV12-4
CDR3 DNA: TGTGCCAGCAGTTTATTCGGGGGAGACGGCACCGGGGAGCTGTTTTTT
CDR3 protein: CASSLFGGDGTGELFF

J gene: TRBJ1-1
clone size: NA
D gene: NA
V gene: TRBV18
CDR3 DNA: TGTGCCAGCTCAGTATGGGGTACTGAAGCTTTCTTT
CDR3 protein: CASSVWGTEAFF

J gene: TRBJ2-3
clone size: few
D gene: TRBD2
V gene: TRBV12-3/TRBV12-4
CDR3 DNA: TGTGCCAGCAGCCCAGGGACTAGCGGGGCCTATACCATAGATACGCAGTATTTT
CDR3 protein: CASSPGTSGAYTIDTQYF

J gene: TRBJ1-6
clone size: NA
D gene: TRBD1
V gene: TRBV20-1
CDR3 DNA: TGCAGTGCCCCAGCCGGGACAGGGCCGAATTCACCCCTCCACTTT
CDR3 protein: CSAPAGTGPNSPLHF

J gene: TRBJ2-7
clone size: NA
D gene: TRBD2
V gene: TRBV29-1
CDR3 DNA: TGCAGCGTTGAGGTTAGCGGGAGTTTAGGATCCGAGCAGTACTTC
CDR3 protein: CSVEVSGSLGSEQYF

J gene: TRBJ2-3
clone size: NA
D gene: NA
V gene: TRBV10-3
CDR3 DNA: TGTGCCATCAGTCTAACAGCAGATACGCAGTATTTT
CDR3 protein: CAISLTADTQYF

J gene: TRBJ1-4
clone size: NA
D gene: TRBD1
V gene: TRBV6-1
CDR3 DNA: TGTGCCAGCAGACCGGACAGGTACAATGAAAAACTGTTTTTT
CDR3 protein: CASRPDRYNEKLFF

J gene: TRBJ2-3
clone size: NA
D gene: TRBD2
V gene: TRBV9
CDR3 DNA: TGTGCCAGCAGCCCACTAGCGGGCCTTAGCACAGATACGCAGTATTTT
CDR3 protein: CASSPLAGLSTDTQYF

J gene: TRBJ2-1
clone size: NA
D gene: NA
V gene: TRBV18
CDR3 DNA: TGTGCCAGCTCAGCTGGGGTAGCAAATGAGCAGTTCTTC
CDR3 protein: CASSAGVANEQFF

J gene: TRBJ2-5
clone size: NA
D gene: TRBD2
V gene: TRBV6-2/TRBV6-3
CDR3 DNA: TGTGCCAGCAGCCCGCGGGAGCAGACCCAGTACTTC
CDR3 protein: CASSPREQTQYF

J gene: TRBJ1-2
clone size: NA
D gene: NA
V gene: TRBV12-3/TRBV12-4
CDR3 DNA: TGTGCCAGCAGTTTCGGGTTTAGTGGCTACACCTTC
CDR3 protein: CASSFGFSGYTF

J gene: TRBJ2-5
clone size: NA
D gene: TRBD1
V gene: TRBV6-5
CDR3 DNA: TGTGCCGTCACAGGGGAGTTGACCCAGTACTTC
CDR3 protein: CAVTGELTQYF

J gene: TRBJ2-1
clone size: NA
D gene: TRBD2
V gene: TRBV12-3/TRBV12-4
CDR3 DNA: TGTGCCAGCAGGGAAACTGGACTAGTGGGTGAGCAGTTCTTC
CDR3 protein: CASRETGLVGEQFF